A selection of T cell receptor beta chains follows, all from one sample in a study of OX40 agonist ivuxolimab in advanced cancers. The protocol was immunoSEQ multiplex PCR, while the TCRdb copy is restricted to in-frame clones and leaves out a portion. The table has some 50,000 clones, just over 85% seen once. This specimen was CD4+ or CD8+ T cells sorted from blood, taken in a trial of the OX40 agonist ivuxolimab. These receptors were taken from an adult with an advanced solid tumor such as melanoma, head and neck, liver or kidney cancer. The CDR3 runs from the conserved cysteine through the conserved F or W. D genes are given only for firm matches. Size values are once, few and many counts, or a class for expanded clones, and some rows have none.

j_call clone_size v_call cdr3_length d_call cdr3_aa cdr3_nt
TRBJ2-4 - TRBV6-5 14 TRBD1 CASRPDRDGYIQYF TGTGCCAGCAGACCCGACAGGGACGGATACATTCAGTACTTC
TRBJ2-3 - TRBV7-6 13 - CASSLDFTDTQYF TGTGCCAGCAGCTTAGATTTCACAGATACGCAGTATTTT
TRBJ2-2 - TRBV9 12 - CASSGVDGELFF TGTGCCAGCAGCGGCGTCGACGGGGAGCTGTTTTTT
TRBJ1-1 - TRBV29-1 14 - CSVADVPANTEAFF TGCAGCGTTGCCGATGTTCCCGCGAACACTGAAGCTTTCTTT
TRBJ2-1 - TRBV7-2 15 - CASSPGLDPYNEQFF TGTGCCAGCAGCCCGGGATTAGACCCCTACAATGAGCAGTTCTTC
TRBJ2-7 - TRBV6-6 16 - CASSYSKGGVSYEQYF TGTGCCAGCAGTTACTCGAAGGGAGGAGTCTCCTACGAGCAGTACTTC
TRBJ1-1 - TRBV5-5 13 - CASSRGARAEAFF TGTGCCAGCAGCCGGGGGGCGAGGGCTGAAGCTTTCTTT
TRBJ2-2 - TRBV10-1 17 TRBD2 CASSQGLAGTPTGELFF TGCGCCAGCAGTCAGGGACTAGCGGGGACCCCCACCGGGGAGCTGTTTTTT
TRBJ2-7 - TRBV7-2 16 - CASSLRGPLRDYEQYF TGTGCCAGCAGCTTAAGAGGGCCTTTGCGGGACTACGAGCAGTACTTC
TRBJ1-3 - TRBV6-5 14 TRBD1 CASSWDSSGNTIYF TGTGCCAGCAGCTGGGACAGTTCTGGAAACACCATATATTTT
TRBJ2-7 - TRBV9 14 - CASSVAGTSYEQYF TGTGCCAGCAGCGTAGCAGGAACATCCTACGAGCAGTACTTC
TRBJ2-7 - TRBV13 13 - CASSLGDLGEQYF TGTGCCAGCAGCTTAGGGGACTTGGGGGAGCAGTACTTC
TRBJ2-7 once TRBV5-4 14 TRBD1 CASSWGQGADEQYF TGTGCCAGCAGCTGGGGACAGGGGGCCGACGAGCAGTACTTC
TRBJ2-7 - TRBV4-3 15 - CASSQDGGGTYEQYF TGCGCCAGCAGCCAAGATGGGGGAGGAACCTACGAGCAGTACTTC
TRBJ2-2 - TRBV11-3 12 - CASSFPPGELFF TGTGCCAGCAGCTTCCCCCCCGGGGAGCTGTTTTTT
TRBJ1-2 - TRBV5-1 15 - CASSLWQGMDYGYTF TGCGCCAGCAGCTTGTGGCAGGGGATGGACTATGGCTACACCTTC
TRBJ1-3 - TRBV5-4 15 - CASSLSTDRWGTIYF TGTGCCAGCAGCTTGAGCACTGATCGGTGGGGGACCATATATTTT
TRBJ1-2 - TRBV11-2 15 TRBD1 CASSGRDRGQGGYTF TGTGCCAGCAGCGGCCGGGACAGGGGGCAAGGAGGCTACACCTTC
TRBJ1-2 - TRBV30 15 TRBD1 CAWSRGGQRDYGYTF TGTGCCTGGAGTAGAGGGGGACAGAGGGACTATGGCTACACCTTC
TRBJ2-5 - TRBV5-1 12 - CASSLDQETQYF TGCGCCAGCAGCTTGGACCAAGAGACCCAGTACTTC
TRBJ2-3 - TRBV7-8 16 - CASSLPPLLITDTQYF TGTGCCAGCAGCTTACCTCCGTTGCTGATCACAGATACGCAGTATTTT
TRBJ1-3 - TRBV6-6 16 - CASSPDLVTRRDTIYF TGTGCCAGCAGTCCCGACTTAGTCACGAGGAGGGACACCATATATTTT
TRBJ1-4 - TRBV19 16 TRBD1 CASRLLRGRGEEKLFF TGTGCCAGTAGATTATTAAGGGGGCGCGGAGAAGAAAAACTGTTTTTT
TRBJ2-7 - TRBV4-3 17 - CASSQVQGRGNSREQYF TGCGCCAGCAGCCAAGTGCAGGGCAGGGGTAACTCTCGGGAGCAGTACTTC
TRBJ2-3 - TRBV9 16 TRBD2 CASSASYGGRTDTQYF TGTGCCAGCAGCGCATCGTACGGCGGGAGGACAGATACGCAGTATTTT
TRBJ2-3 - TRBV10-3 16 TRBD2 CAISVSTSGSKDTQYF TGTGCCATCAGTGTGTCGACTAGCGGGAGCAAAGATACGCAGTATTTT
TRBJ2-7 - TRBV15 11 TRBD1 CATSRGDRKLF TGTGCCACCAGCAGAGGGGACAGAAAGCTCTTC
TRBJ1-4 - TRBV5-1 15 - CASSLVGREDEKLFF TGCGCCAGCAGCTTGGTGGGCAGGGAAGATGAAAAACTGTTTTTT
TRBJ1-6 few TRBV10-3 16 TRBD1 CAISDPWTGSNSPLHF TGTGCCATCAGTGACCCTTGGACAGGCAGCAATTCACCCCTCCACTTT
TRBJ2-7 - TRBV4-1 14 TRBD2 CASSPLAGGYEQYF TGCGCCAGCAGCCCTCTAGCGGGAGGGTACGAGCAGTACTTC
TRBJ1-6 - TRBV6-1 15 - CASRGEGVGNSPLHF TGTGCCAGCAGAGGGGAGGGAGTAGGAAATTCACCCCTCCACTTT
TRBJ1-2 - TRBV18 14 TRBD1 CASSRDREDYGYTF TGTGCCAGCTCCAGGGACAGGGAAGACTATGGCTACACCTTC